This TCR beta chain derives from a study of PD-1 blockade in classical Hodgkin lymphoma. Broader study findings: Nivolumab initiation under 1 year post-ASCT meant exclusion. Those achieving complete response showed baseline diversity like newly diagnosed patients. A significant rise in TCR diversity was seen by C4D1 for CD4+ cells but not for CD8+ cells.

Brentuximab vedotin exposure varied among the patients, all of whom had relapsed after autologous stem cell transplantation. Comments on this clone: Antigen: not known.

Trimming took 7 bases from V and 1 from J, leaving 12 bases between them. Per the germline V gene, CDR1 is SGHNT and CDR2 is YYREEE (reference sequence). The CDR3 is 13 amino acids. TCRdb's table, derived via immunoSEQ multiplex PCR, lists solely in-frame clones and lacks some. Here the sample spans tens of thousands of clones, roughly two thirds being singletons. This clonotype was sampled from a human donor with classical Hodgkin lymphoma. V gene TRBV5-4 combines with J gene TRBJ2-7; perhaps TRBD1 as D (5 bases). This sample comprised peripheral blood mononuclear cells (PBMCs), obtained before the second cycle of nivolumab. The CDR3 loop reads CASAPGLSYEQYF. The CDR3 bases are TGTGCCAGCGCGCCAGGGCTGTCCTACGAGCAGTACTTC.